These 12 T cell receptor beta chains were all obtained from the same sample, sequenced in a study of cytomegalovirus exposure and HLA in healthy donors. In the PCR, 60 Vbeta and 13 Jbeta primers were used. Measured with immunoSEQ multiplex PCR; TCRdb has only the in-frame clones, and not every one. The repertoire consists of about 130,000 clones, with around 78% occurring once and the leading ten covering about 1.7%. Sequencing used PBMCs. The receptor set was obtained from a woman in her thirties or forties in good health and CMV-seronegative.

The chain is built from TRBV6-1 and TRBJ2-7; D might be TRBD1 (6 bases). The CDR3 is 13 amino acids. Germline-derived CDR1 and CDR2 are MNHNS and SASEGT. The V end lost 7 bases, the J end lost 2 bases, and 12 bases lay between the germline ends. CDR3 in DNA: TGTGCCAGCACGGACAGAAGTCCCTACGAGCAGTACTTC. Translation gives CASTDRSPYEQYF.

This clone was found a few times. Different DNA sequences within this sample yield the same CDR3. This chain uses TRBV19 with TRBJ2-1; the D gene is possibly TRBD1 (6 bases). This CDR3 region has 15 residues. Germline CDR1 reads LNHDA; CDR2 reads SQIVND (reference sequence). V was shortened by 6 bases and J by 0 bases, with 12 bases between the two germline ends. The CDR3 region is CASRPDRSSYNEQFF. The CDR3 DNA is TGTGCCAGTAGGCCCGACAGGAGCTCCTACAATGAGCAGTTCTTC.

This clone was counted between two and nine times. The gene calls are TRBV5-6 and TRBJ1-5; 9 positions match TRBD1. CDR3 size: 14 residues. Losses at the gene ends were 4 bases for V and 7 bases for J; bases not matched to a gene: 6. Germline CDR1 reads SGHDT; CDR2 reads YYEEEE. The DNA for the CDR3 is TGTGCCAGCAGCGGCGGACAGGGGCGCCAGCCCCAGCATTTT. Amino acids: CASSGGQGRQPQHF. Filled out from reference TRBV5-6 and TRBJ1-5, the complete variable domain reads DAGVTQSPTHLIKTRGQQVTLRCSPKSGHDTVSWYQQALGQGPQFIFQYYEEEERQRGNFPDRFSGHQFPNYSSELNVNALLLGDSALYLCASSGGQGRQPQHFGDGTRLSIL.

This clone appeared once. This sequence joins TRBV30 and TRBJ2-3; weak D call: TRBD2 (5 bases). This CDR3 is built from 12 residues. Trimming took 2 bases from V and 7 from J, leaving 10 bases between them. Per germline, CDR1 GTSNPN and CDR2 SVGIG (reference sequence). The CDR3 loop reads CAWSTDSHTQYF. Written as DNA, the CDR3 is TGTGCCTGGAGTACGGACTCCCATACGCAGTATTTT.

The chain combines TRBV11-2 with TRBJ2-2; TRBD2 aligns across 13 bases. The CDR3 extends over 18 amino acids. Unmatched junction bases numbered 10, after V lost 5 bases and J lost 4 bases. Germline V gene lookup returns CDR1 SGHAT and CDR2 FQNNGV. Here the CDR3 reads CASSEGLAGFVSTGELFF. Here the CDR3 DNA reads TGTGCCAGCAGCGAGGGACTAGCGGGGTTTGTTAGCACCGGGGAGCTGTTTTTT.

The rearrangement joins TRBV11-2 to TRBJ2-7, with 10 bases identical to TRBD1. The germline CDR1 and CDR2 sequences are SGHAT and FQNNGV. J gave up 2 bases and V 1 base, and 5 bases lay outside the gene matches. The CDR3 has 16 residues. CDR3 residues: CASSLVAGTGAYEQYF. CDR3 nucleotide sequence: TGTGCCAGCAGCTTAGTAGCCGGGACAGGGGCCTACGAGCAGTACTTC.

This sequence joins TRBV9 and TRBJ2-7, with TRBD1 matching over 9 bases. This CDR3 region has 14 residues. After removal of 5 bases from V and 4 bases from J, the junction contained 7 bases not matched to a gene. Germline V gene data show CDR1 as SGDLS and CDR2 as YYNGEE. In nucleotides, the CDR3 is TGTGCCAGCAGTGGGGGACAGGGTTTTTACGAGCAGTACTTC. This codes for CASSGGQGFYEQYF.

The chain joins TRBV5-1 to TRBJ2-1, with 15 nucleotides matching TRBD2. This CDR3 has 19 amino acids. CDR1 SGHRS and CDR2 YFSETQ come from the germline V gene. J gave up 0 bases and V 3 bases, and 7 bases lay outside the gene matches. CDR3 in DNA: TGCGCCAGCAGCTCAACCGGGACTAGCGGGAGGAGCTCCTACAATGAGCAGTTCTTC. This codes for CASSSTGTSGRSSYNEQFF.

The CDR3 DNA follows: TGCGCCAGCAGCAGGGACAGGGACGAGCAGTACTTC. The encoded protein is CASSRDRDEQYF. The J gene is TRBJ2-7, the V gene TRBV5-1, with 9 bases lining up with TRBD1. This CDR3 has 12 amino acids. Germline CDR1 and CDR2: SGHRS and YFSETQ. J gave up 5 bases and V 4 bases, and 1 base lay outside the gene matches.

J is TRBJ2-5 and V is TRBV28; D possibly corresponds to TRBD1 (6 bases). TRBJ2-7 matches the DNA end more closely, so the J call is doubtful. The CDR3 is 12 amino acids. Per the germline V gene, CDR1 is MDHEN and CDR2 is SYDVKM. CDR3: CASSLGQNEQYF. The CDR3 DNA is TGTGCCAGCAGTTTGGGACAAAACGAGCAGTACTTC.

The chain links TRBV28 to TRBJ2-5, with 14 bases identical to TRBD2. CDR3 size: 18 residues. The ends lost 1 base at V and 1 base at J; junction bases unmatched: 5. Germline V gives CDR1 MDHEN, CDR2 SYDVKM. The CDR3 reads CASSLFGTSGGGQETQYF. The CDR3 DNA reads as TGTGCCAGCAGTTTATTTGGGACTAGCGGGGGAGGCCAAGAGACCCAGTACTTC.

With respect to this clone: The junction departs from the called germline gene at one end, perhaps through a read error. The CDR3 region has the DNA TGTGCCAGCAGTGAATCGGTAGCGGGGGGCCGTGGGGCCAACGGCCTGACTTTC. Protein: CASSESVAGGRGANGLTF. The chain has TRBV25-1 and TRBJ2-6; 10 bases fit TRBD2. The CDR3 sequence is 18 residues long. Germline V gene lookup returns CDR1 MGHDK and CDR2 SYGVNS.